The clone carrying this TCR beta chain was seen a single time. The CDR3 runs to 16 residues. Germline V CDR1 and CDR2: SNHLY, FYNNEI. V lost 6 bases, J lost 0 bases, and 14 bases lay in between. Original handling: Owing to the provision of junction-only sequences devoid of quality scores by immunoSEQ, filtering differed. Measured with immunoSEQ multiplex PCR; TCRdb has only the in-frame clones, and not every one. The DNA gave D and trimming, while V, J and clone size come from that table. The sample includes about 2 million clones, roughly 94% of them seen just once. The data were obtained in a study of shared clonotypes between healthy human individuals.

V and J are TRBV2 and TRBJ1-4, with D tentatively TRBD1 (6 bases). Sequenced input: naive CD4+ T cells sorted from blood. The subset here: CD45RA+ positively selected. The receptor was derived from a man aged 18 to 30 in good health. In nucleotides, the CDR3 is TGTGCCAGCAGGATGACAGGCGTTGCAACTAATGAAAAACTGTTTTTT. Amino acids: CASRMTGVATNEKLFF. Drawing the rest from reference TRBV2 and TRBJ1-4, the complete variable domain is EPEVTQTPSHQVTQMGQEVILRCVPISNHLYFYWYRQILGQKVEFLVSFYNNEISEKSEIFDDQFSVERPDGSNFTLKIRSTKLEDSAMYFCASRMTGVATNEKLFFGSGTQLSVL.